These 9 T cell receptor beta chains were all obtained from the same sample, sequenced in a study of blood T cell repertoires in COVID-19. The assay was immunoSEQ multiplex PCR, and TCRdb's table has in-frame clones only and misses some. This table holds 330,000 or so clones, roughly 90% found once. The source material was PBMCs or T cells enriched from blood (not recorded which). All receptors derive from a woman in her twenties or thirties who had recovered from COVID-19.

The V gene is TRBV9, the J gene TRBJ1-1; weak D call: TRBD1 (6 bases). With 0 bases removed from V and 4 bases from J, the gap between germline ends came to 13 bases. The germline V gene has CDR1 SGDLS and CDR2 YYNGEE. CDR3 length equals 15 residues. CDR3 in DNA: TGTGCCAGCAGCGTAGGTTCGGGGGGCGGCACTGAAGCTTTCTTT. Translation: CASSVGSGGGTEAFF.

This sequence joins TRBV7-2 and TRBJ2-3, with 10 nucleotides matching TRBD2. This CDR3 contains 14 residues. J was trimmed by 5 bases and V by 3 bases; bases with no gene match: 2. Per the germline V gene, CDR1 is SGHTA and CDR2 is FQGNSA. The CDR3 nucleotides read TGTGCCAGCAGCTTTCAGCGGGGGGGAGATACGCAGTATTTT. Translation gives CASSFQRGGDTQYF.

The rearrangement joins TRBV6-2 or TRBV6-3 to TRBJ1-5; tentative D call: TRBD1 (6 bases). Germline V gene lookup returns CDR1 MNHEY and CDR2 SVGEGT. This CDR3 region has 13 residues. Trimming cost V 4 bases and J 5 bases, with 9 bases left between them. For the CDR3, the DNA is TGTGCCAGCAGTTTCAGGGGCCATCAGCCCCAGCATTTT. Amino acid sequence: CASSFRGHQPQHF.

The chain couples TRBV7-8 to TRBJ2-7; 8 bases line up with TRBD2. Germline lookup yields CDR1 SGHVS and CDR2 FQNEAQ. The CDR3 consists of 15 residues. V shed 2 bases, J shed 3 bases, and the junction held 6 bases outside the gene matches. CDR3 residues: CASSLRAGGNYEQYF. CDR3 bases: TGTGCCAGCAGCTTAAGGGCGGGGGGTAACTACGAGCAGTACTTC.

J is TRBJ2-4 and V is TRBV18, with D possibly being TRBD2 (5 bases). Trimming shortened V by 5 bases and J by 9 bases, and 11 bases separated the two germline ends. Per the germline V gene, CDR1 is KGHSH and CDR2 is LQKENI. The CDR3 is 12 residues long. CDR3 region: CASSSEGGIQYF. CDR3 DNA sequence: TGTGCCAGCTCATCTGAGGGCGGCATTCAGTACTTC.

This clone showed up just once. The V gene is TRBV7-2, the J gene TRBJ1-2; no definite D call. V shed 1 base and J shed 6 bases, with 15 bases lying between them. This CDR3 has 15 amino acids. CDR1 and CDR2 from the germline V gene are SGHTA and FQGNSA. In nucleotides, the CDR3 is TGTGCCAGCAGCTTAGAGAGGAACCCCCTGAATGGCTACACCTTC. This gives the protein CASSLERNPLNGYTF.

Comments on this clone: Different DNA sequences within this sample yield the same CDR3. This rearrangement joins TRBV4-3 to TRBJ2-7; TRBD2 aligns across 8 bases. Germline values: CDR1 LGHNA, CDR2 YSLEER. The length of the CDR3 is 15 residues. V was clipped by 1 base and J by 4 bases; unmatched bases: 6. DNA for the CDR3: TGCGCCAGCAGCCAAGGCACTAGCGGAAAATACGAGCAGTACTTC. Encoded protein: CASSQGTSGKYEQYF.

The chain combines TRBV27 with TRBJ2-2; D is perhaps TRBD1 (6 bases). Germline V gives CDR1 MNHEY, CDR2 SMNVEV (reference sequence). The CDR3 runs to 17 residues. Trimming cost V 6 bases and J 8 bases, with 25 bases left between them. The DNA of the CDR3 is TGTGCCAGCAGCCCCACTATGGGGGCCCCAGGGCGGGGGGAGCTGTTTTTT. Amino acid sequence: CASSPTMGAPGRGELFF.

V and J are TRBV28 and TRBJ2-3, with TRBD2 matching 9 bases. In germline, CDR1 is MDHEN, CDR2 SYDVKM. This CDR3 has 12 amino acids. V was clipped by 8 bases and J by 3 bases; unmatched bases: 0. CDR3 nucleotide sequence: TGTGCCAGCCTAGCGGGGACAGATACGCAGTATTTT. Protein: CASLAGTDTQYF.